Sequencing of this TCR beta chain was carried out in a study of blood T cell repertoires in COVID-19. On the study more broadly: Collection of acute and convalescent COVID-19 samples took place in the United States, Italy and Spain. T cells, B-cell-depleted T cells, or PBMCs supplied cDNA or gDNA.

Authors' methods: Quantification of nucleated cells was approximated via reference gene primer amplification. Sequencing was performed with immunoSEQ multiplex PCR; in TCRdb, only in-frame clones are kept and a portion is missing. That table is the source of V, J and clone size, and D and trimming were worked out from the DNA. Of about 240,000 clones in the sample, approximately 82% are singletons; the top ten hold roughly 3.4%. V trimming: 1 base; J trimming: 0 bases; junction bases outside the gene matches: 5. The CDR3 runs 18 residues. CDR1 is SEHNR and CDR2 is FQNEAQ in the germline V gene (reference sequence).

This TCR was recovered from a woman between 18 and 30 years old with acute or convalescent COVID-19. The rearrangement joins TRBV7-9 to TRBJ2-1; 11 nucleotides match TRBD2. What was sequenced was peripheral blood. The CDR3 here is CASSLGGTSGSSYNEQFF. The CDR3 DNA follows: TGTGCCAGCAGCTTAGGCGGGACTAGCGGCAGCTCCTACAATGAGCAGTTCTTC.